This T cell receptor beta chain was sequenced for a study of T cells in Graves' hyperthyroidism and ophthalmopathy. TCR beta CDR3 regions were amplified from RNA transcripts. TCR CDR3 underwent first-round RT-PCR with the HTBI primer set. TCRdb recomputed calls from the multiplex PCR reads with MiXCR, one row per CDR3 protein. The repertoire holds about 400,000 distinct CDR3 sequences, with 13% as singletons. Study-wide findings and caveats: Through a model of 13 V-J features, ophthalmopathy was separated from stable hyperthyroidism. Most expanded thyroid clonotypes above 0.001 also appeared in blood.

Note on this clonotype: Its antigen is undetermined. Because it lacks the conserved phenylalanine or tryptophan at the end, this CDR3 is likely a read error.

The PBMCs were taken from approximately 11 ml of fresh peripheral blood. This TCR was recovered from a woman under 30 with Graves' hyperthyroidism. The material sequenced was blood.

The CDR3 DNA follows: TGTGCCAGCAGAATTGGGACAGGGGGAGGGAGCAATCAGCCCCAGCATCTT. It encodes CASRIGTGGGSNQPQHL. The V and J genes are TRBV2 and TRBJ1-5, with 11 bases fitting TRBD1. Germline V gene lookup returns CDR1 SNHLY and CDR2 FYNNEI. CDR3 length equals 17 residues. V was clipped by 6 bases and J by 1 base; unmatched bases: 8.